The T cell receptor beta chain described here comes from a study of CD8 T cells in ankylosing spondylitis. This clonotype was seen many times. TCRdb re-derived calls from the 5' RACE reads in MiXCR, one entry per CDR3 protein. The data contain roughly 39,000 distinct CDR3 sequences, 2.7% of them singletons. The CDR3 consists of 14 residues. Germline-derived CDR1 and CDR2 are SGDLS and YYNGEE. Trimming removed 4 bases from V and 7 bases from J; junction bases left unmatched: 6. The sequence came from a male donor with ankylosing spondylitis or in good health (not recorded which). The chain is built from TRBV9 and TRBJ1-4; 8 nucleotides agree with TRBD1. The sample taken for sequencing was blood, either unsorted or a sorted T cell fraction (not recorded which). The CDR3: CASSFGQGSEKLFF. In nucleotides, the CDR3 is TGTGCCAGCAGCTTCGGACAGGGAAGTGAAAAACTGTTTTTT.